This T cell receptor beta chain comes out of a study of cytomegalovirus exposure and HLA in healthy donors. A multiplex PCR was run with 60 Vbeta primers and 13 Jbeta primers. Using immunoSEQ multiplex PCR, the repertoire was profiled, and TCRdb retains in-frame clones only, with some absent. The sample consists of roughly 170,000 clones, approximately 80% of them appearing once. V was trimmed by 3 bases and J by 4 bases, leaving 12 bases between them. The CDR3 consists of 14 residues. Per germline, CDR1 SGHVS and CDR2 FNYEAQ. The sample consisted of PBMCs. This receptor was taken from a man between 18 and 35 years old in good health and CMV-seronegative. This chain joins TRBV7-6 and TRBJ1-1; possible D gene TRBD1, 5 bases. CDR3 protein: CASSLGTGSTEAFF. CDR3 coding DNA: TGTGCCAGCAGCTTGGGTACAGGTTCCACTGAAGCTTTCTTT.